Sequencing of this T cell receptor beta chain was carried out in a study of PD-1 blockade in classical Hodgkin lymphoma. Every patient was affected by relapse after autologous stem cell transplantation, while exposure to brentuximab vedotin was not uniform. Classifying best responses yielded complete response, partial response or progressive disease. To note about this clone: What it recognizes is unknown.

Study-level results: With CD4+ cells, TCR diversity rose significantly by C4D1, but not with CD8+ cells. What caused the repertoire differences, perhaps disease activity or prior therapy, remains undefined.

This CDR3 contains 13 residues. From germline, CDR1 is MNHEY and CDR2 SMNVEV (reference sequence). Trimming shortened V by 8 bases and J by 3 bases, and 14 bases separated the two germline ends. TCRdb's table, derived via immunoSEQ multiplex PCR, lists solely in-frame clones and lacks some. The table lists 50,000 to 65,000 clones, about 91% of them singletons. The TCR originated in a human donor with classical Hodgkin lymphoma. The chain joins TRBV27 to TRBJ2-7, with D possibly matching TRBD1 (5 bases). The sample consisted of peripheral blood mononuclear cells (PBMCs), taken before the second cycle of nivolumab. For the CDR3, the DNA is TGTGCCAGCGCTCCGACAGCAAACTACGAGCAGTACTTC. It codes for CASAPTANYEQYF.